The clone carrying this T cell receptor beta chain was picked up a small number of times. Its antigen is unknown. This CDR3 is built from 15 residues. Trimming shortened V by 7 bases and J by 0 bases, and 14 bases separated the two germline ends. CDR1 is MGHDK, CDR2 SYGVNS, per germline. Everyone who donated was a healthy bone marrow donor. PCR involved 60 Vbeta and 13 Jbeta primers. Method: immunoSEQ multiplex PCR; TCRdb's copy keeps in-frame clones and lacks some. The sample lists 200,000 to 250,000 clones, about three quarters seen once, with about 0.45% in the top ten. This entry comes from a study of cytomegalovirus exposure and HLA in healthy donors. Overall study results and limits: The authors judged a highly shared variant cluster likely a sequencing artifact. HLA-A and HLA-B allele assignments for most subjects were reportedly predicted accurately using TCR beta sequences.

The chain recombines TRBV25-1 with TRBJ2-3, with no clear D. The receptor's source is a boy aged 5-17 years in good health and CMV-seronegative. The source material was PBMCs. The CDR3 is CASKAATTSTDTQYF. The DNA for the CDR3 is TGTGCCAGCAAGGCGGCAACCACTAGCACAGATACGCAGTATTTT.